The sequence of this TCR beta chain was determined in a study of blood T cells in healthy people across ages. Study-wide context: About one barcoded beta molecule per two T cells was captured by template switching.

In this sample, this clonotype turned up once. Its antigen is not identified. Findings and limits, study-wide: The donors' CMV status was not determined, possibly confounding changes in expanded clonotypes. Older individuals had lower TCR beta diversity per million T cells (the decline was roughly linear).

V was pared by 5 bases and J by 3 bases, with 5 bases of the junction left unmatched. Germline V gene lookup returns CDR1 SGHTA and CDR2 FQGNSA. The CDR3 consists of 17 residues. For the second PCR, which ran for 7 to 11 cycles, a sample-barcoded 5' primer and a J-beta primer mix were used. From each sample, at least 3 million paired-end reads containing CDR3 were obtained. Each CDR3 protein is one row after TCRdb ran MiXCR on the 5' RACE reads. The repertoire holds 850,000 to 1,000,000 distinct CDR3 sequences, approximately 50% seen once, with 20% to 25% in the top ten. This TCR was recovered from a woman aged 55-75 years in good health. This sequence joins TRBV7-2 and TRBJ2-1; 15 nucleotides match TRBD2. The sequencing input was blood. CDR3 amino acids: CASSTRTSGRVYNEQFF. For the CDR3, the DNA is TGTGCCAGCAGCACCCGGACTAGCGGGAGGGTCTACAATGAGCAGTTCTTC.